This TCR beta chain is drawn from a study of blood T cell repertoires in COVID-19. J lost 1 base, V lost 3 bases, and 2 bases had no gene match. This CDR3 comprises 15 residues. CDR1 and CDR2 (germline): ENHRY, SYGVKD. Clones were read by immunoSEQ multiplex PCR, and TCRdb kept only the in-frame ones, dropping some. Altogether 250,000 to 300,000 clones are present, around 86% being singletons, with the ten largest covering roughly 5%. The V gene is TRBV10-3, the J gene TRBJ2-2; 7 positions match TRBD1. The sample comprised peripheral blood. This clonotype originated in a woman between 55 and 75 years old with COVID-19, enrolled during active disease. The CDR3 loop reads CAISDRGLNTGELFF. The CDR3 DNA reads as TGTGCCATCAGTGACAGGGGGTTGAACACCGGGGAGCTGTTTTTT.